The next 32 T cell receptor beta chains were all read from a single sample in a study of cytomegalovirus exposure and HLA in healthy donors. This PCR relied on a set of 60 Vbeta primers and 13 Jbeta primers. Only in-frame clones appear in the TCRdb table, and some are missing; sequencing was by immunoSEQ multiplex PCR. Here the sample spans around 140,000 clones, about four fifths being singletons. Sequenced sample: PBMCs. The receptors come from a man aged 40-49 years in good health and CMV-seronegative.

This chain uses TRBV7-6 with TRBJ2-7; possible D gene TRBD1, 6 bases. Germline V gene sequence: CDR1 SGHVS, CDR2 FNYEAQ. The CDR3 sequence is 14 residues long. Trimming took off 1 base at V and 6 bases at J, with 13 bases between the two ends. The CDR3 protein is CASSLGRTVGEQYF. CDR3 nucleotides: TGTGCCAGCAGCTTAGGGAGGACAGTCGGCGAGCAGTACTTC.

This clone has a single count. For the CDR3, the DNA is TGTGCCAGCAGTTTGGTAGCGAACTATGGCTACACCTTC. Translating gives CASSLVANYGYTF. The chain employs TRBV27 and TRBJ1-2, with D unresolved. Germline-derived CDR1 and CDR2 are MNHEY and SMNVEV (reference sequence). The CDR3 is made up of 13 amino acids. The ends were cut back, 3 bases at V and 2 bases at J, with 7 bases in the middle.

The CDR3 nucleotides read TGTGCCAGCAGTTTAATCGCAGGGGTCAATCAGCCCCAGCATTTT. Translating gives CASSLIAGVNQPQHF. The chain has TRBV27 and TRBJ1-5; TRBD1 is a possible D gene (6 bases). The CDR3 loop spans 15 amino acids. Germline loops: CDR1 MNHEY, CDR2 SMNVEV (reference sequence). Trimming pared 2 bases from V and 3 bases from J, leaving 11 bases between.

The rearrangement joins TRBV7-8 to TRBJ1-4; possible D gene TRBD1, 6 bases. The CDR3 is made up of 16 amino acids. Per germline, CDR1 SGHVS and CDR2 FQNEAQ. Trimming removed 6 bases at V and 1 base at J, with 15 bases between. Here the CDR3 reads CASRSQGLGTNEKLFF. The CDR3 coding sequence is TGTGCCAGCAGATCGCAGGGGCTAGGAACTAATGAAAAACTGTTTTTT.

This clone was seen once. J is TRBJ2-2 and V is TRBV27; 9 bases fit TRBD2. Germline-derived CDR1 and CDR2 are MNHEY and SMNVEV (reference sequence). V trimming: 2 bases; J trimming: 1 base; junction bases outside the gene matches: 2. The CDR3 has 16 residues. CDR3 sequence: CASSLISGGNTGELFF. The CDR3 region has the DNA TGTGCCAGCAGTTTAATTAGCGGGGGGAACACCGGGGAGCTGTTTTTT.

V usage is TRBV5-1 and J usage is TRBJ1-6, with 9 bases fitting TRBD1. This CDR3 spans 17 amino acids. The germline V gene encodes CDR1 SGHRS and CDR2 YFSETQ. The junction had 10 bases not matched to a gene; V was cut back by 3 bases and J by 6 bases. The CDR3 spells CASSSRDRVTGNSPLHF. The CDR3 coding sequence is TGCGCCAGCAGCTCCCGGGACAGGGTGACTGGTAATTCACCCCTCCACTTT. The full variable domain, in which reference TRBV5-1 and TRBJ1-6 provide the parts outside the CDR3, is KAGVTQTPRYLIKTRGQQVTLSCSPISGHRSVSWYQQTPGQGLQFLFEYFSETQRNKGNFPGRFSGRQFSNSRSEMNVSTLELGDSALYLCASSSRDRVTGNSPLHFGNGTRLTVT.

This clone was recorded only once. The genes are TRBV15 and TRBJ2-1, with D maybe TRBD1 (5 bases). The CDR3 covers 13 residues. CDR1 and CDR2 (germline): LNHNV, YYDKDF (reference sequence). V was trimmed by 1 base and J by 8 bases, leaving 9 bases between them. CDR3 coding DNA: TGTGCCACCAGCAGAGGGGTAGGGGATGAGCAGTTCTTC. Amino acid sequence: CATSRGVGDEQFF.

This clone was found a few times. The V call is TRBV19, the J call TRBJ1-2; the D gene is possibly TRBD1 (6 bases). The CDR3 sequence is 17 residues long. Between the trimmed V and J ends, which lost 0 bases and 8 bases, there was a span of 22 bases. The germline V gene encodes CDR1 LNHDA and CDR2 SQIVND (reference sequence). DNA for the CDR3: TGTGCCAGTAGTATAGACCCCACGGACAGTCCTCGGCGGGGCTACACCTTC. Encoded protein: CASSIDPTDSPRRGYTF.

This clone was counted only a few times. This chain connects TRBV4-1 to TRBJ2-5; 8 nucleotides agree with TRBD2. CDR1 and CDR2 from the germline V gene are MGHRA and YSYEKL. V lost 4 bases to trimming and J lost 7 bases; unmatched junction nucleotides: 14. This CDR3 has 16 residues. CDR3 DNA sequence: TGCGCCAGCAGCCCAATAGCGGGGCAACCCCCGGGGACCCAGTACTTC. Its protein product is CASSPIAGQPPGTQYF.

V and J are TRBV9 and TRBJ2-7, with 9 bases fitting TRBD1. In germline, CDR1 is SGDLS, CDR2 YYNGEE. This CDR3 is built from 16 residues. J gave up 5 bases and V 4 bases, and 13 bases lay outside the gene matches. The CDR3 reads CASSPRPGTGSHEQYF. The CDR3, as DNA: TGTGCCAGCAGCCCCCGCCCCGGGACAGGGAGCCACGAGCAGTACTTC.

This clone was detected once. CDR3 sequence (DNA): TGTGCCAGCAGTAGGCGGTCTGGACGGGACAAAATCTTGAGGACTGAAGCTTTCTTT. It is translated as CASSRRSGRDKILRTEAFF. The chain uses TRBV2 and TRBJ1-1; the D gene is possibly TRBD1 (6 bases). V was cut by 5 bases and J by 5 bases, with 30 bases left in between. This CDR3 contains 19 residues. Germline CDR1 and CDR2: SNHLY and FYNNEI.

CDR3 sequence: CASTSGIYTDTQYF. CDR3 sequence (DNA): TGTGCCAGCACAAGCGGGATATACACAGATACGCAGTATTTT. The genes are TRBV6-1 and TRBJ2-3, with 7 positions matching TRBD2. Germline V gene data show CDR1 as MNHNS and CDR2 as SASEGT. This CDR3 is built from 14 residues. Trimming took 7 bases from V and 2 from J; bases not matched to a gene: 6.

V is TRBV9 and J is TRBJ1-3, with D possibly being TRBD1 (5 bases). Germline V gene sequence: CDR1 SGDLS, CDR2 YYNGEE. Trimming took off 4 bases at V and 0 bases at J, with 11 bases between the two ends. The length of the CDR3 is 15 residues. DNA for the CDR3: TGTGCCAGCAGCTTCGACAGTCTCTCTGGAAACACCATATATTTT. This translates into CASSFDSLSGNTIYF.

This clone occurred a few times. The rearrangement uses TRBV29-1 and TRBJ1-5, with D unresolved. From germline, CDR1 is SQVTM and CDR2 ANQGSEA. V was shortened by 1 base and J by 5 bases, with 9 bases between the two germline ends. The CDR3 is 13 residues long. The CDR3 protein is CSVEGTRDQPQHF. The CDR3 nucleotides read TGCAGCGTTGAAGGGACGAGGGATCAGCCCCAGCATTTT.

The chain employs TRBV5-4 and TRBJ2-7, with 8 positions matching TRBD2. Trimming took 6 bases from V and 1 from J; bases not matched to a gene: 3. CDR1 is SGHNT, CDR2 YYREEE, per germline (reference sequence). The CDR3 runs to 13 residues. The CDR3 nucleotides are TGTGCCAGCAATTCGGGGGGGTCCTACGAGCAGTACTTC. Protein sequence: CASNSGGSYEQYF.

This clone was counted a few times. The chain recombines TRBV18 with TRBJ2-7; 8 nucleotides align to TRBD1. Trimming cost V 8 bases and J 3 bases; bases outside gene matches: 6. Germline V gene lookup returns CDR1 KGHSH and CDR2 LQKENI. The CDR3 has 13 amino acids. The CDR3 bases are TGTGCCAGCCGTCCGGACAGGGTCTACGAGCAGTACTTC. As protein: CASRPDRVYEQYF.

This clone showed up just a few times. This chain uses TRBV5-4 with TRBJ2-7; D might be TRBD1 (5 bases). V gave up 2 bases and J gave up 4 bases, with 13 bases separating them. From germline, CDR1 is SGHNT and CDR2 YYREEE (reference sequence). This CDR3 has 14 amino acids. CDR3: CASSLQEPLYEQYF. DNA of the CDR3: TGTGCCAGCAGCTTACAGGAGCCTCTATACGAGCAGTACTTC.

V usage is TRBV9 and J usage is TRBJ2-1; TRBD1 is a possible D gene (6 bases). V was clipped by 2 bases and J by 0 bases, with 21 bases between them. The CDR3 is 19 residues long. Germline-derived CDR1 and CDR2 are SGDLS and YYNGEE. The CDR3 DNA reads as TGTGCCAGCAGCGTGCCCCAACAGGGTTTCCACAGCTCCTACAATGAGCAGTTCTTC. Amino acids: CASSVPQQGFHSSYNEQFF.

This clone was seen more than once but under ten times. The sample holds other DNA sequences that translate to the same CDR3. The chain joins TRBV18 to TRBJ1-4; 7 nucleotides agree with TRBD1. Germline lookup yields CDR1 KGHSH and CDR2 LQKENI. CDR3 length: 16 residues. V shed 4 bases, J shed 2 bases, and the junction held 7 bases outside the gene matches. For the CDR3, the DNA is TGTGCCAGCTCACGAAACAGGGGAAGTACTAATGAAAAACTGTTTTTT. Translated, it gives CASSRNRGSTNEKLFF.

The chain employs TRBV2 and TRBJ2-5; TRBD2 matches at 13 bases. Losses at the gene ends were 0 bases for V and 1 base for J; bases not matched to a gene: 11. The germline V gene has CDR1 SNHLY and CDR2 FYNNEI. This CDR3 region has 20 residues. For the CDR3, the DNA is TGTGCCAGCAGTGAAGCGCTTCGAACTAGCGGGGGGGCCCCCCAAGAGACCCAGTACTTC. It translates to CASSEALRTSGGAPQETQYF.

This clone was recorded only once. J is TRBJ1-4 and V is TRBV9; 9 positions agree with TRBD1. CDR3 size: 15 residues. The V and J ends lost 2 bases and 7 bases, in that order; junction bases with no gene match: 6. Germline CDR1 and CDR2: SGDLS and YYNGEE. Written as DNA, the CDR3 is TGTGCCAGCAGCGTCGTGACAGGGGGAGGTGAAAAACTGTTTTTT. Its translation: CASSVVTGGGEKLFF.

With respect to this clone: Other DNA sequences from this sample encode an identical CDR3 as well. This rearrangement joins TRBV7-2 to TRBJ1-2; D unresolved. CDR3 length: 12 amino acids. CDR1 and CDR2 from the germline V gene are SGHTA and FQGNSA. Between the trimmed V and J ends, which lost 3 bases and 8 bases, there was a span of 10 bases. CDR3 nucleotides: TGTGCCAGCAGCTTGGCGACGGGAGGCTACACCTTC. Its protein is CASSLATGGYTF. The variable domain in full, completed from reference TRBV7-2 and TRBJ1-2, reads GAGVSQSPSNKVTEKGKDVELRCDPISGHTALYWYRQSLGQGLEFLIYFQGNSAPDKSGLPSDRFSAERTGGSVSTLTIQRTQQEDSAVYLCASSLATGGYTFGSGTRLTVV.

This clone was seen once. The V and J genes are TRBV6-6 and TRBJ1-2, with TRBD1 matching 7 bases. Germline CDR1 is MNHNY and CDR2 is SVGAGI (reference sequence). This CDR3 comprises 13 residues. The V gene end was trimmed by 6 bases and the J gene end by 2 bases; junction bases not matched to a gene: 3. CDR3 DNA sequence: TGTGCCAGCAGCCCGACAGGGAACTATGGCTACACCTTC. It yields the protein CASSPTGNYGYTF.

V and J are TRBV27 and TRBJ2-3; tentatively, D is TRBD2 (5 bases). The CDR3 covers 14 residues. CDR1 and CDR2 from the germline V gene are MNHEY and SMNVEV (reference sequence). The germline V and J ends were trimmed by 2 bases and 3 bases, with 9 bases remaining between them. CDR3 coding DNA: TGTGCCAGCAGTTTAGGAGGCTTAACAGATACGCAGTATTTT. It encodes CASSLGGLTDTQYF.

The rearrangement links TRBV9 to TRBJ1-6; 9 nucleotides match TRBD1. This CDR3 has 13 amino acids. V was pared by 7 bases and J by 8 bases, with 4 bases of the junction left unmatched. Germline-derived CDR1 and CDR2 are SGDLS and YYNGEE. CDR3 region: CASGDREHSPLHF. As DNA, the CDR3 is TGTGCCAGCGGGGACAGGGAGCATTCACCCCTCCACTTT. Combining the CDR3 with reference TRBV9 and TRBJ1-6 gives the whole variable domain DSGVTQTPKHLITATGQRVTLRCSPRSGDLSVYWYQQSLDQGLQFLIQYYNGEERAKGNILERFSAQQFPDLHSELNLSSLELGDSALYFCASGDREHSPLHFGNGTRLTVT.

The chain links TRBV6-1 to TRBJ2-7, with TRBD1 identical over 9 bases. Trimming cost V 6 bases and J 3 bases; bases outside gene matches: 6. Germline loops: CDR1 MNHNS, CDR2 SASEGT. The CDR3 runs 14 residues. The CDR3 loop is CASSAGTGYYEQYF. The DNA for the CDR3 is TGTGCCAGCAGCGCCGGGACAGGGTACTACGAGCAGTACTTC.

The V and J genes are TRBV30 and TRBJ2-3; 8 bases align to TRBD2. This CDR3 comprises 16 residues. Per germline, CDR1 GTSNPN and CDR2 SVGIG (reference sequence). The J segment lost 3 bases and the V segment lost 4 bases, leaving 12 bases of the junction unmatched. The CDR3 DNA reads TGTGCCTGGACGGCGATGGCGGGGGGTGGGACAGATACGCAGTATTTT. Translating it yields CAWTAMAGGGTDTQYF. Full variable domain (rest looked up from reference TRBV30 and TRBJ2-3): SQTIHQWPATLVQPVGSPLSLECTVEGTSNPNLYWYRQAAGRGLQLLFYSVGIGQISSEVPQNLSASRPQDRQFILSSKKLLLSDSGFYLCAWTAMAGGGTDTQYFGPGTRLTVL.

The V call is TRBV5-1, the J call TRBJ1-5; a possible D gene is TRBD1 (5 bases). V lost 1 base, J lost 2 bases, and 7 bases lay in between. The CDR3 extends over 14 amino acids. In germline, CDR1 is SGHRS, CDR2 YFSETQ. In DNA form, the CDR3 reads TGCGCCAGCAGCTTGATAGGGGGCAATCAGCCCCAGCATTTT. As protein: CASSLIGGNQPQHF.

V usage is TRBV10-1 and J usage is TRBJ2-5; TRBD2 matches at 9 bases. The V and J ends lost 0 bases and 2 bases, in that order; junction bases with no gene match: 1. CDR1 and CDR2 (germline): WNHNN, SYGVQD (reference sequence). The CDR3 is 15 residues long. This chain's CDR3 is CASSESLAGQETQYF. For the CDR3, the DNA is TGCGCCAGCAGTGAGTCGCTAGCGGGGCAAGAGACCCAGTACTTC.

The chain links TRBV19 to TRBJ1-2, with no clear D. This CDR3 region has 16 residues. V was pared by 3 bases and J by 5 bases, with 19 bases between. Germline loops: CDR1 LNHDA, CDR2 SQIVND (reference sequence). CDR3 bases: TGTGCCAGTAGTATCGGTAGTGGGAGAATCACTTATGGCTACACCTTC. Residues: CASSIGSGRITYGYTF. The whole variable domain, remainder taken from reference TRBV19 and TRBJ1-2, is DGGITQSPKYLFRKEGQNVTLSCEQNLNHDAMYWYRQDPGQGLRLIYYSQIVNDFQKGDIAEGYSVSREKKESFPLTVTSAQKNPTAFYLCASSIGSGRITYGYTFGSGTRLTVV.

In its sample, this clone was seen once. The chain is built from TRBV7-9 and TRBJ2-1; D perhaps matches TRBD2 (5 bases). Germline assignment: CDR1 SEHNR and CDR2 FQNEAQ (reference sequence). The CDR3 has 15 amino acids. Trimming took 2 bases from V and 3 from J, leaving 11 bases between them. The CDR3 coding sequence is TGTGCCAGCAGCTTATCCCCCGCGGGCTACAATGAGCAGTTCTTC. This gives the protein CASSLSPAGYNEQFF.

This chain connects TRBV27 to TRBJ2-1; 7 bases match TRBD2. Germline V lookup: CDR1 MNHEY, CDR2 SMNVEV (reference sequence). This CDR3 is built from 18 residues. The trim removed 5 bases at V and 0 bases at J, leaving 13 bases unmatched. CDR3 sequence (DNA): TGTGCCAGCAGTAAAACTCGGGGAGGGGACCTCTCCTACAATGAGCAGTTCTTC. This gives the protein CASSKTRGGDLSYNEQFF.